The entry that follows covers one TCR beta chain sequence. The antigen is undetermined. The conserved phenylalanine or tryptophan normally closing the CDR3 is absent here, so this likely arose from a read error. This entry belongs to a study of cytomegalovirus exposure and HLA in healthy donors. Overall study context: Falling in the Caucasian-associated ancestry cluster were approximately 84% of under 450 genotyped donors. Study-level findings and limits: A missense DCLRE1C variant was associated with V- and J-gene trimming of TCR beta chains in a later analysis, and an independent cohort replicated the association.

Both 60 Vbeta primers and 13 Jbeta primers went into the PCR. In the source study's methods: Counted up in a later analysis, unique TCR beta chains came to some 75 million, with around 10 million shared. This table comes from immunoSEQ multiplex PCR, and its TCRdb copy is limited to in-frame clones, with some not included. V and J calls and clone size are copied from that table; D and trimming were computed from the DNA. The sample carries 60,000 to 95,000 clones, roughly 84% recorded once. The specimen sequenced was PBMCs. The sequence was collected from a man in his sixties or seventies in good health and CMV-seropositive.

DNA of the CDR3: TGCAGCGTTGTTATGACACAGAACACTGAAGCTTTCGTT. As protein: CSVVMTQNTEAFV. This chain connects TRBV29-1 to TRBJ1-1; D unclear. There are 13 residues in the CDR3. CDR1 and CDR2 (germline): SQVTM, ANQGSEA. V lost 4 bases and J lost 1, with 10 bases in between.